A selection of T cell receptor beta chains follows, all from one sample in a study of blood T cells in healthy people across ages. Using its own MiXCR run on the 5' RACE reads, TCRdb lists one record per CDR3 protein. The repertoire holds approximately 800,000 distinct CDR3 sequences, with about 37% as singletons. The sample taken for sequencing was blood. The source is a man aged 18 to 30 in good health. Both conserved end residues are part of each CDR3. The order of the fields is J gene, V gene, CDR3 protein.

J: TRBJ2-2
V: TRBV20-1
CDR3: CSAESNLNTGELFF

J: TRBJ2-3
V: TRBV11-3
CDR3: CASSPRDSTDTQYF

J: TRBJ2-3
V: TRBV29-1
CDR3: CSVERGASDTQYF

J: .
V: TRBV6-1
CDR3: CASSPQSWTGVKATQYF

J: TRBJ1-1
V: TRBV29-1
CDR3: CSVDFRGGNTEAFF

J: .
V: TRBV29-1
CDR3: CSVSQGLETQYF

J: TRBJ2-1
V: TRBV6-5
CDR3: CASRDFRDSVQNEQFF

J: TRBJ2-1
V: TRBV30
CDR3: CALYIDTNNEQFF

J: TRBJ2-5
V: TRBV9
CDR3: CASSVGEGGSQTQYF

J: TRBJ1-2
V: TRBV29-1
CDR3: CSVETSDYGYTF

J: TRBJ2-3
V: TRBV6-5
CDR3: CASSYSPGQVGLAGFGTQYF

J: TRBJ2-5
V: TRBV20-1
CDR3: CSARGQLYNEQYF

J: TRBJ2-1
V: TRBV5-1
CDR3: CASSAPDGVRSGGVVNNEQFF

J: TRBJ2-1
V: TRBV4-2
CDR3: CASSNLGGYNEQFF

J: TRBJ1-2
V: TRBV7-9
CDR3: CASSFPPVDGYTF

J: TRBJ2-3
V: TRBV12-3/TRBV12-4
CDR3: CASSLRRDTQYF

J: TRBJ2-2
V: TRBV10-3
CDR3: CAIEAGGPGELFF

J: TRBJ1-2
V: TRBV12-3/TRBV12-4
CDR3: CASSSEDRPNGYTF

J: TRBJ1-1
V: TRBV6-2/TRBV6-3
CDR3: CASSSGGASTEAFF

J: TRBJ2-1
V: TRBV20-1
CDR3: CSALRTRLVNEQFF

J: TRBJ1-2
V: TRBV20-1
CDR3: CSAPMGRRYGYTF

J: TRBJ2-3
V: TRBV28
CDR3: CASTVRGVRDTQYF

J: TRBJ1-2
V: TRBV7-9
CDR3: CASSVESGRNGYTF

J: TRBJ2-5
V: TRBV7-6
CDR3: CASSLVSDYQETQYF

J: TRBJ1-1
V: TRBV7-3
CDR3: CASSRGSLTEAFF

J: TRBJ1-3
V: TRBV20-1
CDR3: CGVEDRHLSGNTIYF

J: TRBJ2-7
V: TRBV12-3/TRBV12-4
CDR3: CASSPDSYGQYF

J: TRBJ2-3
V: TRBV12-3/TRBV12-4
CDR3: CASSLSVTADVEYF

J: TRBJ2-2
V: TRBV5-1
CDR3: CASSLALAGAINTGELFF

J: TRBJ1-1
V: TRBV2
CDR3: CASKGLAEAFF

J: TRBJ1-4
V: TRBV5-1
CDR3: CASSPTTEVEKLFF

J: TRBJ1-5
V: TRBV7-2
CDR3: CASSFRQGNNQPRHF

J: TRBJ2-6
V: TRBV14
CDR3: CASSVLRANVLTF